The present entry profiles one T cell receptor beta chain with its context. Its antigen is as yet unknown. Data came from immunoSEQ multiplex PCR; TCRdb stores just in-frame clones and leaves some out. The sample includes some 120,000 clones, about nine tenths of them seen just once. The data originate from a study of T cell responses to AZD1222 COVID-19 vaccine. Study-wide context: It was second doses at about 4 or about 12 weeks that were pooled.

General study points: It should be noted that donors were predominantly white British and more often female, and clonal diversity was possibly underestimated. Two doses of AZD1222 preceded a rise in Spike-specific TCR breadth and depth. Baseline seropositives among AZD1222 recipients totaled only 5 to 7.

The trim removed 8 bases at V and 6 bases at J, leaving 12 bases unmatched. This CDR3 is 15 amino acids long. CDR1 is MNHNY and CDR2 is SVGAGI in the germline V gene (reference sequence). The sequence was obtained from an adult in good health. This rearrangement joins TRBV6-6 to TRBJ2-2; 7 nucleotides match TRBD1. The sequencing here drew on peripheral blood, taken on day 0 of AZD1222 vaccination. The CDR3 bases are TGTGCCAGCCGACGACCGGGACAGAGCTCCGGGGAGCTGTTTTTT. Translating it yields CASRRPGQSSGELFF.